The 24 T cell receptor beta chains reported below all come from one sample, sequenced in a study of T cell changes during pregnancy in multiple sclerosis. The assay was immunoSEQ multiplex PCR, and TCRdb's table has in-frame clones only and misses some. The table records about 67,000 clones, approximately 91% of them present only once. Sample: peripheral blood, taken in the first trimester of pregnancy. These receptors were obtained from a female donor with multiple sclerosis, enrolled in a pregnancy study.

The rearrangement joins TRBV6-1 to TRBJ2-5; TRBD1 matches 9 bases. V lost 6 bases, J lost 5 bases, and 10 bases stayed unmatched. The germline gives CDR1 MNHNS, CDR2 SASEGT. This CDR3 spans 15 amino acids. The CDR3, as DNA: TGTGCCAGCAGCTTTTCACCCGACAGGGGGGAGACCCAGTACTTC. As protein: CASSFSPDRGETQYF.

V usage is TRBV15 and J usage is TRBJ2-2, with D tentatively TRBD1 (6 bases). The V gene lost 5 bases and the J gene lost 0 bases, with 13 bases spanning the gap. The CDR3 spans 16 residues. CDR1 is LNHNV, CDR2 YYDKDF, per germline (reference sequence). CDR3 amino acids: CATSPTGSPNTGELFF. The DNA for the CDR3 is TGTGCCACCAGCCCTACAGGGAGCCCGAACACCGGGGAGCTGTTTTTT. Full variable domain (remainder filled in from reference TRBV15 and TRBJ2-2): DAMVIQNPRYQVTQFGKPVTLSCSQTLNHNVMYWYQQKSSQAPKLLFHYYDKDFNNEADTPDNFQSRRPNTSFCFLDIRSPGLGDTAMYLCATSPTGSPNTGELFFGEGSRLTVL.

J is TRBJ2-1 and V is TRBV19, with 9 bases identical to TRBD2. The V gene end was trimmed by 8 bases and the J gene end by 5 bases; junction bases not matched to a gene: 16. The CDR3 sequence is 17 residues long. Per the germline V gene, CDR1 is LNHDA and CDR2 is SQIVND (reference sequence). The CDR3 coding sequence is TGTGCCAGTCCCCGGAGAGCAGCGGGAGGAAGAAACAATGAGCAGTTCTTC. Protein sequence: CASPRRAAGGRNNEQFF.

The chain links TRBV30 to TRBJ1-5, with D possibly being TRBD1 (6 bases). The CDR3 covers 13 residues. CDR1 is GTSNPN, CDR2 SVGIG, per germline (reference sequence). V lost 7 bases and J 4 bases, leaving 14 bases between the germline ends. The CDR3 sequence: CASSQGANQPQHF. In nucleotides, the CDR3 is TGTGCCTCGTCACAGGGTGCGAATCAGCCCCAGCATTTT.

This clone was observed a few times. V is TRBV18 and J is TRBJ1-1; 9 bases align to TRBD1. The CDR3 contains 14 residues. After removal of 2 bases from V and 6 bases from J, the junction contained 4 bases not matched to a gene. Germline V CDR1 and CDR2: KGHSH, LQKENI. CDR3 coding DNA: TGTGCCAGCTCACCAAGGGACAGGGCCTCTGAAGCTTTCTTT. Translating gives CASSPRDRASEAFF.

J is TRBJ2-7 and V is TRBV15; D remains unclear. The V end lost 0 bases, the J end lost 3 bases, and 18 bases lay between the germline ends. The CDR3 has 17 residues. Germline V CDR1 and CDR2: LNHNV, YYDKDF (reference sequence). The CDR3 spells CATSRDAPLTPSYEQYF. CDR3 in DNA: TGTGCCACCAGCAGAGATGCCCCTCTCACCCCGAGCTACGAGCAGTACTTC.

V is TRBV25-1 and J is TRBJ1-6, with 7 bases lining up with TRBD1. V lost 3 bases, J lost 5 bases, and 4 bases stayed unmatched. This CDR3 has 15 amino acids. CDR1 MGHDK and CDR2 SYGVNS come from the germline V gene. Here the CDR3 DNA reads TGTGCCAGCAGTGAGTTTACAGGGGATAATTCACCCCTCCACTTT. Amino acid sequence: CASSEFTGDNSPLHF.

The chain is built from TRBV7-2 and TRBJ2-1, with D perhaps TRBD2 (5 bases). The V gene's germline CDR1 is SGHTA and CDR2 FQGNSA. CDR3 length equals 15 residues. The V gene lost 2 bases and the J gene lost 4 bases, with 12 bases spanning the gap. The CDR3 here is CASSLRTGSYNEQFF. Written as DNA, the CDR3 is TGTGCCAGCAGCTTACGCACGGGGTCTTACAATGAGCAGTTCTTC.

V gene TRBV11-3 combines with J gene TRBJ2-7; no reliable D call. CDR1 is SGHNT, CDR2 YENEEA, per germline. Between the trimmed V and J ends, which lost 2 bases and 5 bases, there was a span of 16 bases. The CDR3 covers 15 residues. The CDR3 reads CASSLTLRNSHEQYF. The DNA of the CDR3 is TGTGCCAGCAGCTTAACTTTGCGGAATTCCCACGAGCAGTACTTC.

The chain couples TRBV10-3 to TRBJ2-3; 7 nucleotides line up with TRBD1. The V and J ends lost 4 bases and 0 bases, in that order; junction bases with no gene match: 4. CDR1 ENHRY and CDR2 SYGVKD come from the germline V gene. The CDR3 is 15 amino acids. CDR3 residues: CAISGRGFSTDTQYF. In DNA, the CDR3 is TGTGCCATCAGTGGCAGGGGGTTTAGCACAGATACGCAGTATTTT.

The genes are TRBV7-2 and TRBJ2-1; 11 bases align to TRBD2. CDR3 size: 14 residues. Germline CDR1 reads SGHTA; CDR2 reads FQGNSA. V lost 4 bases and J lost 6; bases outside the gene matches: 2. CDR3 amino acids: CASSYSGGANEQFF. CDR3 DNA: TGTGCCAGCAGCTATAGCGGGGGGGCCAATGAGCAGTTCTTC.

The rearrangement links TRBV4-1 to TRBJ2-6, with 9 bases aligning to TRBD1. The V gene end was trimmed by 0 bases and the J gene end by 1 base; junction bases not matched to a gene: 4. There are 18 residues in the CDR3. CDR1 and CDR2 (germline): MGHRA, YSYEKL. The CDR3 is CASSQDGQGYSGANVLTF. CDR3 coding DNA: TGCGCCAGCAGCCAAGATGGACAGGGGTATTCTGGGGCCAACGTCCTGACTTTC.

This chain links TRBV25-1 with TRBJ2-7; 7 bases are a match to TRBD1. The germline V gene encodes CDR1 MGHDK and CDR2 SYGVNS. The CDR3 has 14 residues. V lost 3 bases to trimming and J lost 3 bases; unmatched junction nucleotides: 5. The CDR3 reads CASSDQGDRYEQYF. The CDR3 DNA sequence: TGTGCCAGCAGTGATCAGGGGGACCGCTACGAGCAGTACTTC.

The rearrangement links TRBV7-9 to TRBJ1-1; weak D call: TRBD1 (5 bases). This CDR3 comprises 14 residues. V lost 7 bases, J lost 1 base, and 13 bases lay in between. In germline, CDR1 is SEHNR, CDR2 FQNEAQ (reference sequence). CDR3 loop: CASTPGEANTEAFF. The DNA for the CDR3 is TGTGCCAGCACCCCGGGGGAAGCGAACACTGAAGCTTTCTTT.

This clone occurred once. This rearrangement joins TRBV6-5 to TRBJ2-5; 7 positions agree with TRBD2. The J call is uncertain, as TRBJ2-7 better fits the DNA end. The CDR3 sequence is 14 residues long. The V gene's germline CDR1 is MNHEY and CDR2 SVGAGI. The DNA of the CDR3 is TGTGCCAGCAGTTGGGGGGGTGAGGGGTACGAGCAGTACTTC. Protein sequence: CASSWGGEGYEQYF.

The chain combines TRBV10-3 with TRBJ2-1; tentatively, D is TRBD2 (7 bases). The V end was cut by 6 bases, the J end by 7 bases, with 19 bases between. CDR1 ENHRY and CDR2 SYGVKD come from the germline V gene. The CDR3 length is 15 residues. Here the CDR3 reads CAIRDGRGGGNEQFF. Here the CDR3 DNA reads TGTGCCATCAGGGATGGGAGGGGGGGCGGTAATGAGCAGTTCTTC.

The rearrangement uses TRBV10-3 and TRBJ1-1; TRBD1 might be the D (5 bases). The CDR3 runs to 12 residues. Trimming cost V 2 bases and J 7 bases, with 8 bases left between them. Germline V gives CDR1 ENHRY, CDR2 SYGVKD. CDR3 sequence: CAISEDSLEAFF. CDR3 sequence (DNA): TGTGCCATCAGTGAGGACAGCCTTGAAGCTTTCTTT.

The genes are TRBV6-1 and TRBJ2-1, with D tentatively TRBD2 (6 bases). CDR3 length: 14 residues. Germline-derived CDR1 and CDR2 are MNHNS and SASEGT. Deletions cut 7 bases from V and 8 bases from J, with 18 bases between. CDR3 DNA: TGTGCCAGCACCCCAGCAGGGTGGAGGGATGAGCAGTTCTTC. Protein: CASTPAGWRDEQFF.

J is TRBJ2-7 and V is TRBV10-3; perhaps TRBD1 as D (6 bases). The V gene's germline CDR1 is ENHRY and CDR2 SYGVKD. Trimming stripped 4 bases from V and 3 bases from J, with 7 bases between. The CDR3 runs to 12 residues. DNA for the CDR3: TGTGCCATCAGTGCAGGGGACTACGAGCAGTACTTC. It translates to CAISAGDYEQYF.

V is TRBV11-2 and J is TRBJ2-1, with D unresolved. The germline V gene encodes CDR1 SGHAT and CDR2 FQNNGV. This CDR3 is 13 amino acids long. Trimming shortened V by 1 base and J by 4 bases, and 5 bases separated the two germline ends. The CDR3 nucleotides read TGTGCCAGCAGCTTAGCCGTGTACAATGAGCAGTTCTTC. It is translated as CASSLAVYNEQFF.

The chain employs TRBV18 and TRBJ2-1; 13 bases align to TRBD2. Trimming cost V 6 bases and J 6 bases; bases outside gene matches: 8. Germline CDR1 KGHSH, CDR2 LQKENI. This CDR3 has 16 residues. This CDR3 is CASSGTSGILSNEQFF. CDR3 nucleotides: TGTGCCAGCTCTGGGACTAGCGGGATTTTGAGCAATGAGCAGTTCTTC.

This sequence joins TRBV28 and TRBJ1-2; TRBD1 matches 7 bases. The germline gives CDR1 MDHEN, CDR2 SYDVKM. The CDR3 is 15 amino acids. Germline trimming cut 2 bases from V and 5 bases from J; bases unmatched to any gene: 8. The CDR3 sequence is CASSLRQGGPYGYTF. Written as DNA, the CDR3 is TGTGCCAGCAGTTTAAGACAGGGTGGCCCATATGGCTACACCTTC.

This sequence joins TRBV15 and TRBJ2-1, with D tentatively TRBD2 (6 bases). The CDR3 consists of 16 residues. V lost 4 bases, J lost 6 bases, and 19 bases lay in between. Germline V gene lookup returns CDR1 LNHNV and CDR2 YYDKDF (reference sequence). The CDR3 loop reads CATSTVTTLGGNEQFF. The CDR3 nucleotides are TGTGCCACCAGCACAGTTACCACCCTGGGAGGCAATGAGCAGTTCTTC.

This sequence joins TRBV13 and TRBJ2-1, with a weak D call TRBD2 (6 bases). The CDR3 has 12 amino acids. Trimming pared 5 bases from V and 7 bases from J, leaving 9 bases between. Germline V CDR1 and CDR2: PRHDT, FYEKMQ (reference sequence). Here the CDR3 DNA reads TGTGCCAGCAGCCCGGGACTTAATGAGCAGTTCTTC. Its protein is CASSPGLNEQFF.